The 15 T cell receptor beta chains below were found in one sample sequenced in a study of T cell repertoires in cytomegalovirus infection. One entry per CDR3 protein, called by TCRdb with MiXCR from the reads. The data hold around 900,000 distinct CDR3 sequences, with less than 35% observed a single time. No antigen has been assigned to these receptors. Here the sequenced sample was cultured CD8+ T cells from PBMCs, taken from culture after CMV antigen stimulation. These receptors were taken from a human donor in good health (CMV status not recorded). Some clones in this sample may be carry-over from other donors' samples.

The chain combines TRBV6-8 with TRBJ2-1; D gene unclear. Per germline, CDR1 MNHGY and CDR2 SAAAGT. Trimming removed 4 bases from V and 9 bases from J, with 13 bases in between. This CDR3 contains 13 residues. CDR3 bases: TGTGCCAGCAGTTCCGTCCTATCGGCTGAGCAGTTCTTC. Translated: CASSSVLSAEQFF.

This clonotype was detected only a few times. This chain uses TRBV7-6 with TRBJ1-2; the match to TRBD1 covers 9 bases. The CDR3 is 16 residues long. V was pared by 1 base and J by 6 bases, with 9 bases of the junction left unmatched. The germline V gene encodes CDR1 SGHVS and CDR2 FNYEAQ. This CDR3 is CASSLGYMWTGDGYTF. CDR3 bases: TGTGCCAGCAGCTTAGGGTATATGTGGACAGGGGATGGCTACACCTTC.

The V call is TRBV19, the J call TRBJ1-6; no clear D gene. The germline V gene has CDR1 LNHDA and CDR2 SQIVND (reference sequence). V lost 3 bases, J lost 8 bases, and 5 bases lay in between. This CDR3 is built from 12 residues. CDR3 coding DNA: TGTGCCAGTAGTATTGGGCATTCACCCCTCCACTTT. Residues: CASSIGHSPLHF.

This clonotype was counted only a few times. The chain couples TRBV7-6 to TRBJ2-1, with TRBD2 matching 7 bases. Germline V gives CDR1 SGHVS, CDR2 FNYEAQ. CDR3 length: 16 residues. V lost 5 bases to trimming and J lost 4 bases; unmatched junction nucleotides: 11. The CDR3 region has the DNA TGTGCCAGCAGCCCTCCTTCGGGGGGTATGTACAATGAGCAGTTCTTC. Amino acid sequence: CASSPPSGGMYNEQFF.

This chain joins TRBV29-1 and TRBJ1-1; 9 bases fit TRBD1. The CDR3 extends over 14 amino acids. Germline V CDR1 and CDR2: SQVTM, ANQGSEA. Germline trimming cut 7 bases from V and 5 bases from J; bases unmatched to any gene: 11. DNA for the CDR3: TGCAGCGCAGCCGGGACAGGGTTTGGAACTGAAGCTTTCTTT. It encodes CSAAGTGFGTEAFF.

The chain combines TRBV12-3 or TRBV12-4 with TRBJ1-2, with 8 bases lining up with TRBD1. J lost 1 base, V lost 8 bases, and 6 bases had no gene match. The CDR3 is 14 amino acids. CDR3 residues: CASLKTGVNYGYTF. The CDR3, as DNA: TGTGCCAGCCTTAAGACAGGGGTTAACTATGGCTACACCTTC.

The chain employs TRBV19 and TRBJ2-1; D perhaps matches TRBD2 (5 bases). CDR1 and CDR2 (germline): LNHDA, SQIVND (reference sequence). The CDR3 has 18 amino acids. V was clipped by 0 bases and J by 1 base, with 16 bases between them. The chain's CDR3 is CASSIDRSSPVSYNEQFF. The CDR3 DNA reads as TGTGCCAGTAGTATAGATCGGTCTAGCCCTGTATCCTACAATGAGCAGTTCTTC.

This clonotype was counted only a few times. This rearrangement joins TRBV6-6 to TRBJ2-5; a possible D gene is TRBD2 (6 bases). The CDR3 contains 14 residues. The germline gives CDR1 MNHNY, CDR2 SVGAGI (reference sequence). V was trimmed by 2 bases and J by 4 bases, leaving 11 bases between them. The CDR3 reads CASSYEVGGETQYF. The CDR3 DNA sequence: TGTGCCAGCAGTTACGAGGTGGGGGGAGAGACCCAGTACTTC.

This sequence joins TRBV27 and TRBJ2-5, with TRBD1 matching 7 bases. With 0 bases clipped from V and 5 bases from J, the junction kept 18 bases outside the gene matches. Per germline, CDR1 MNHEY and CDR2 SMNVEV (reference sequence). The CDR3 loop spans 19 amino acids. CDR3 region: CASSLSIRVVQGIGETQYF. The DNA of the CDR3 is TGTGCCAGCAGTTTATCGATAAGGGTGGTACAGGGGATCGGGGAGACCCAGTACTTC.

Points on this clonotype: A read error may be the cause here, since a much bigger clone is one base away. DNA for the CDR3: TGTGCCAGCAGCATAGCAACTCTAGCGGGCGGGAATGAGCAGTTCTTC. It encodes CASSIATLAGGNEQFF. The V gene is TRBV7-8, the J gene TRBJ2-1; 8 bases fit TRBD2. Per germline, CDR1 SGHVS and CDR2 FQNEAQ. The CDR3 runs to 16 residues.

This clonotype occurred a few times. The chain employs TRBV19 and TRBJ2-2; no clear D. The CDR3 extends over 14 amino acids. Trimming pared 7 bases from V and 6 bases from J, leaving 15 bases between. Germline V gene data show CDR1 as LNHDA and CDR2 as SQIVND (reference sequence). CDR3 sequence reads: CASTATVPPGELFF. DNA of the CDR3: TGTGCCAGTACCGCGACGGTACCCCCCGGGGAGCTGTTTTTT. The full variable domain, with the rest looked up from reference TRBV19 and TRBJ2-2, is DGGITQSPKYLFRKEGQNVTLSCEQNLNHDAMYWYRQDPGQGLRLIYYSQIVNDFQKGDIAEGYSVSREKKESFPLTVTSAQKNPTAFYLCASTATVPPGELFFGEGSRLTVL.

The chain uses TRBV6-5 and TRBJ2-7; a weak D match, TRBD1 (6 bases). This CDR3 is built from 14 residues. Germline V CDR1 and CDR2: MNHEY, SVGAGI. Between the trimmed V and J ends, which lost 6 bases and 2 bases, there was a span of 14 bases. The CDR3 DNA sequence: TGTGCCAGCAGCCCCCAGGGGTATCCCTACGAGCAGTACTTC. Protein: CASSPQGYPYEQYF.

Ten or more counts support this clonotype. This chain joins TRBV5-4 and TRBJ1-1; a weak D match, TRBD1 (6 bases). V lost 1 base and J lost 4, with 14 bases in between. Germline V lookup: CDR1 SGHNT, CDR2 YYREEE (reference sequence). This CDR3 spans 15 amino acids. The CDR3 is CASSLSDRESTEAFF. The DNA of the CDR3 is TGTGCCAGCAGCTTGTCGGACAGAGAGAGCACTGAAGCTTTCTTT.

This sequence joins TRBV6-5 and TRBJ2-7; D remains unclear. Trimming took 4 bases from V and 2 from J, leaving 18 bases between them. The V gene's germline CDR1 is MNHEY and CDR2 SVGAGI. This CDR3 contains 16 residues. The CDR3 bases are TGTGCCAGCAGTTTTGAAGTGACAACTATCGCCTACGAGCAGTACTTC. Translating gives CASSFEVTTIAYEQYF.

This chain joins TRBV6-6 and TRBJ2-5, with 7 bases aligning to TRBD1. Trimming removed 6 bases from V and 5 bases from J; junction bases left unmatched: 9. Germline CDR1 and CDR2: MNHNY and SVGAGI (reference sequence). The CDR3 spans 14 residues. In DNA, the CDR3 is TGTGCCAGCAGCTTACAGGGGCAGGGGGAGACCCAGTACTTC. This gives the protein CASSLQGQGETQYF.